By share, the clone carrying this TCR beta chain ranks as medium-sized (0.01 to 0.1%). The CDR3 sequence is 15 residues long. The ends lost 3 bases at V and 4 bases at J; junction bases unmatched: 6. The germline V gene encodes CDR1 SGHTA and CDR2 FQGTGA. TCRdb passed the PCR reads through MiXCR, listing each CDR3 protein once. The data show over 1,500 distinct CDR3 sequences, with 40% to 50% seen just once and about 33% held by the top ten. This record belongs to a study of immune characterization of retroperitoneal liposarcoma. The V gene is TRBV7-3, the J gene TRBJ2-1; 7 nucleotides line up with TRBD2. The sequence was obtained from a female donor with retroperitoneal liposarcoma. The sample was tumor tissue. The CDR3 region has the DNA TGTGCCAGCAGCTTGGACGGGGGGAGTTACAATGAGCAGTTCTTC. Amino acid sequence: CASSLDGGSYNEQFF.